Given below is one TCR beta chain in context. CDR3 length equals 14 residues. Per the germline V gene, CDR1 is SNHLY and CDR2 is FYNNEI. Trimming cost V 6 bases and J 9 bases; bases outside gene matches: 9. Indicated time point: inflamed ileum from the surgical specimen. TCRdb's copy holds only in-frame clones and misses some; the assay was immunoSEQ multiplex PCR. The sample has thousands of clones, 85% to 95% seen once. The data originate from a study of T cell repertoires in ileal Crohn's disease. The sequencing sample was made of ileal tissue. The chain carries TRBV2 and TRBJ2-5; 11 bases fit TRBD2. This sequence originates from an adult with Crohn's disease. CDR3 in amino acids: CASSPTSGITAQYF. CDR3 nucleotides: TGTGCCAGCAGCCCGACTAGCGGGATAACGGCCCAGTACTTC.